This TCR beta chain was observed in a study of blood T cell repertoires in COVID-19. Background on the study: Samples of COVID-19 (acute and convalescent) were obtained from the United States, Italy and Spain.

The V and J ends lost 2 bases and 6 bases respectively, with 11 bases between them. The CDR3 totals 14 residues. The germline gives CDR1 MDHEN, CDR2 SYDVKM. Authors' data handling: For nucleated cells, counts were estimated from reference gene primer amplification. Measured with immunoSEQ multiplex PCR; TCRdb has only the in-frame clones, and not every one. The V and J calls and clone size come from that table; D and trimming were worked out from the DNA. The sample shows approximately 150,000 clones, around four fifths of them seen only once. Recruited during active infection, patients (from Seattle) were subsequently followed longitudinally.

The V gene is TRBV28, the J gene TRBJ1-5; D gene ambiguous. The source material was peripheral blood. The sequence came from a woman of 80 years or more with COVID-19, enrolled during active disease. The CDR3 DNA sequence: TGTGCCAGCAGTTTAATGGAGAGCTCTCAGCCCCAGCATTTT. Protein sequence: CASSLMESSQPQHF.